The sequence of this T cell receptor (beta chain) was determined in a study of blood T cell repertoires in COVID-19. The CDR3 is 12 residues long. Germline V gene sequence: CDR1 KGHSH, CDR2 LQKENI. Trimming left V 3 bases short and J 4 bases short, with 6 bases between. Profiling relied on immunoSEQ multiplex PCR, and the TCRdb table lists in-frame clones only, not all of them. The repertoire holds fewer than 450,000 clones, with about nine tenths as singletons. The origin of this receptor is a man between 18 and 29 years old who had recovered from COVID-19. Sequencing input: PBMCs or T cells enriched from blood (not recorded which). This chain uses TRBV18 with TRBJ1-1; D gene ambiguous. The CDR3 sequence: CASSPVSTEAFF. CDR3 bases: TGTGCCAGCTCACCCGTCTCCACTGAAGCTTTCTTT.